This entry is about one T cell receptor beta chain. This sample stems from a study of blood T cell repertoires in COVID-19. Study-wide background: COVID-19 samples, acute and convalescent, were from the United States, Italy and Spain. The cDNA or gDNA used as material had been derived from T cells, B-cell-depleted T cells, or PBMCs.

The Seattle patients, enrolled during active infection, were followed longitudinally. Under the authors' procedure: Counts of nucleated cells, estimated from reference gene primer amplification, were obtained. The method was immunoSEQ multiplex PCR; TCRdb's version includes in-frame clones alone and lacks a portion of them. That table is the source of V, J and clone size, and D and trimming were worked out from the DNA. The profile shows hundreds of thousands of clones, nearly 85% of them singletons. Germline V gene sequence: CDR1 LGHNA, CDR2 YSLEER. The V and J ends lost 8 bases and 7 bases respectively, with 22 bases between them. The CDR3 runs to 15 residues.

Material: peripheral blood. The chain has TRBV4-3 and TRBJ2-3; TRBD2 might be the D (6 bases). This TCR was recovered from a woman aged 25-40 years with COVID-19, enrolled during active disease. The CDR3 DNA sequence: TGCGCCAGCCGACCGAACCCCGGGAGCGGATATACGCAGTATTTT. This encodes CASRPNPGSGYTQYF.